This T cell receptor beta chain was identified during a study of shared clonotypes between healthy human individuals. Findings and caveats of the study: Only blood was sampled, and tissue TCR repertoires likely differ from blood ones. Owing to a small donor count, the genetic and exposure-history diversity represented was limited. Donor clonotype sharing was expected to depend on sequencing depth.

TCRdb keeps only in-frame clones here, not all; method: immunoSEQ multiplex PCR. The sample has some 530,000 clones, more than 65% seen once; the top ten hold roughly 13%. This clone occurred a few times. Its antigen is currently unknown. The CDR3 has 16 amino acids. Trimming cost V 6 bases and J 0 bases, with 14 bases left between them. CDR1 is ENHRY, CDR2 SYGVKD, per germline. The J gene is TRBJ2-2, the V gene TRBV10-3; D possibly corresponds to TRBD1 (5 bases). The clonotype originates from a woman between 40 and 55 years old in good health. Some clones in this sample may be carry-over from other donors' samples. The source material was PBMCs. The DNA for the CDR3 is TGTGCCATCAGGACTGGACATCTCCCGAACACCGGGGAGCTGTTTTTT. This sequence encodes CAIRTGHLPNTGELFF.